These 8 T cell receptor beta chains originate from one sample sequenced in a study of T cell clonality in common variable immunodeficiency. The protocol was immunoSEQ multiplex PCR, while the TCRdb copy is restricted to in-frame clones and leaves out a portion. This sample comprises about 35,000 clones, none seen once only. The sample was peripheral blood mononuclear cells. Receptors were obtained from a person between 18 and 75 years old in good health.

This clone was seen ten or more times. Read data end 3 residues before the CDR3 end; the end is taken from the germline J gene. The chain employs TRBV6-2 or TRBV6-3 and TRBJ2-3, with 9 bases aligning to TRBD2. Germline CDR1 is MNHEY and CDR2 is SVGEGT. CDR3 length equals 16 residues. V gave up 6 bases and J gave up 2 bases; unmatched junction bases: 9. The covered CDR3 bases are TGTGCCAGCAGGCTGAGACTAGCGGTACACACAGATACG. Protein sequence: CASRLRLAVHTDT. The full CDR3 protein is CASRLRLAVHTDTQYF.

This clone has ten or more counts. The read halts 3 residues ahead of the CDR3 end, with the missing end drawn from the germline J gene. The J gene is TRBJ2-1, the V gene TRBV7-6; a possible D gene is TRBD1 (5 bases). V shed 2 bases and J shed 5 bases, with 16 bases lying between them. The CDR3 extends over 16 amino acids. Germline lookup yields CDR1 SGHVS and CDR2 FNYEAQ. The CDR3 region is CASSLLGARLDNEQFF. Incomplete CDR3 DNA: TGTGCCAGCAGCTTACTTGGGGCGCGGCTAGACAATGAG.

This clone came up many times. The read stops 3 residues short of the end of the CDR3; the missing end is completed from the germline J gene. J is TRBJ2-1 and V is TRBV20-1; a possible D gene is TRBD2 (6 bases). Germline values: CDR1 DFQATT, CDR2 SNEGSKA (reference sequence). V dropped 5 bases and J dropped 4 bases, with 9 bases sitting between them. The CDR3 is 12 amino acids. The CDR3 bases that were read are TGCAGTGCTTCGGGACTTTACAATGAG. This codes for CSASGLYNE. The entire CDR3 protein is CSASGLYNEQFF.

Ten or more counts support this clone. The CDR3 goes on 3 residues after the read ends, and that part is filled in from the germline J gene. V gene TRBV7-2 combines with J gene TRBJ1-4; TRBD1 agrees at 12 bases. The ends lost 5 bases at V and 8 bases at J; junction bases unmatched: 6. The CDR3 spans 15 residues. In germline, CDR1 is SGHTA, CDR2 FQGNSA. The part of the CDR3 DNA that was read is TGTGCCAGCAGCAATGAAGGGACAGGGGGCGAAAAA. Translated, it gives CASSNEGTGGEK. The entire CDR3 sequence reads CASSNEGTGGEKLFF.

This clone was seen ten or more times. The read is 3 residues too short to cover the CDR3 end, so that end is filled in from the germline J gene. The chain employs TRBV2 and TRBJ2-5, with TRBD2 matching over 9 bases. Germline V gene sequence: CDR1 SNHLY, CDR2 FYNNEI. The CDR3 is made up of 15 amino acids. J was trimmed by 5 bases and V by 1 base; bases with no gene match: 5. CDR3 sequence: CASSEEGLAAETQYF. CDR3 DNA (partial): TGTGCCAGCAGTGAAGAGGGACTAGCTGCGGAGACC.

This clone was recorded at least ten times. The read ends 3 residues before the CDR3 terminus; that terminus is restored from the germline J gene. The V and J genes are TRBV5-1 and TRBJ1-6, with TRBD1 identical over 9 bases. J lost 10 bases, V lost 3 bases, and 11 bases had no gene match. CDR3 length: 16 amino acids. Germline CDR1 and CDR2: SGHRS and YFSETQ. The chain's CDR3 is CASSYRTGASGSPLHF. The sequenced CDR3 bases are TGCGCCAGCAGCTACCGGACAGGGGCCTCGGGGTCACCC.

This clone was recorded at least ten times. The read terminates 3 residues before the CDR3 end, so the remaining end is supplied by the germline J gene. The chain has TRBV7-8 and TRBJ2-2, with D possibly called TRBD1 or TRBD2 (5 bases each). The CDR3 is 15 residues long. Per the germline V gene, CDR1 is SGHVS and CDR2 is FQNEAQ. Trimming pared 0 bases from V and 1 base from J, leaving 6 bases between. The covered CDR3 bases are TGTGCCAGCAGCTTAGCGAGGGGGAACACCGGGGAG. This gives the protein CASSLARGNTGE. The complete CDR3 sequence is CASSLARGNTGELFF. Complete variable domain (other parts from reference TRBV7-8 and TRBJ2-2): GAGVSQSPRYKVAKRGQDVALRCDPISGHVSLFWYQQALGQGPEFLTYFQNEAQLDKSGLPSDRFFAERPEGSVSTLKIQRTQQEDSAVYLCASSLARGNTGELFFGEGSRLTVL.

There are many counts of this clone. The read stops 3 residues short of the end of the CDR3; the missing end is completed from the germline J gene. The chain links TRBV18 to TRBJ1-5; perhaps TRBD1 as D (6 bases). The CDR3 extends over 17 amino acids. Germline CDR1 reads KGHSH; CDR2 reads LQKENI. V lost 2 bases and J 0 bases, leaving 14 bases between the germline ends. The CDR3 sequence is CASSPVSRGDSNQPQHF. Incomplete CDR3 DNA: TGTGCCAGCTCACCAGTTTCCAGGGGAGATAGCAATCAGCCC.